This T cell receptor beta chain was retrieved from a study of T cells in Graves' hyperthyroidism and ophthalmopathy (dated by TCRdb to between 2017 and 2020). General notes on the study: Peripheral blood was sampled at the time of initial diagnosis, prior to any treatment. TCR Vbeta CDR3 sequencing of 130 to 150 peripheral blood samples (approximately 44 ophthalmopathy, about 80 hyperthyroidism and some 17 progressor patients) is reported in the paper. Whether ophthalmopathy could be predicted prospectively was tested in an independent validation cohort made up of under 20 hyperthyroidism patients plus 17 patients who later progressed to ophthalmopathy. For training and testing, the roughly 93 patients in the discovery cohort were randomly divided in a 7:3 ratio. Following sampling, methimazole starting at 30 mg daily was given to hyperthyroidism patients, and high-dose intravenous methylprednisolone was given to ophthalmopathy patients. The study also compared thyroid tissue and blood T-cell repertoires from 5 to 7 Graves' hyperthyroidism patients. TCR V-J signatures able to tell the groups apart were searched for in a discovery cohort of 100 or so patients, of whom 40 to 45 had Graves' ophthalmopathy and more than 55 had stable Graves' hyperthyroidism. Results the study describes overall, beyond this receptor: Sample size was not statistically predetermined, and blinding of investigators to group allocation was not performed. A model built on a 13 V-J signature distinguished ophthalmopathy from stable hyperthyroidism, reaching about 88% sensitivity and approximately 83% specificity in cross-validation and 80%/75% in testing. Most expanded thyroid clonotypes (frequency above 0.001) were also found in blood, which suggests that blood repertoires may mirror thyroid immune responses. During validation, the model predicted progression to ophthalmopathy a median of approximately six months ahead of onset, with more than 55% sensitivity and less than 85% specificity.

As regards this clonotype: No cognate antigen has been identified for it. One base away there is no much larger clone; base qualities are not given.

The TCR beta CDR3 regions were amplified from RNA transcripts. The first round of RT-PCR for the TCR CDR3 was performed with the HTBI primer set and the Qiagen OneStep RT-PCR kit. The libraries were constructed in a second round of multiplex PCR and then size-selected and purified. Libraries were sequenced paired-end with 100 bp reads on an Illumina HiSeq2000. Per the authors' processing: SOAPnuke was used to process the raw data, throwing out any read that contained adapters or uncalled bases, had a mean Phred below 15, or lacked an exact constant-primer or identifier match. COPE v1.2.5 was used to merge the high-quality paired reads, and each unique nucleotide sequence was defined as a clonotype. Clonotypes were aligned to IMGT TRBV, TRBD and TRBJ reference segments using MiTCR v1.1. The analysis was restricted to V-J combinations with a frequency above 0.0001, which together covered just over 99% of the repertoires. The TCS score was defined as the ratio of F50 (clonal expansion) to E x V (chaos), calculated using BLOSUM62-based TCRdist between CDR3 peptides within each V-J. Welch's t-statistics and random forest reduced 514 V-J features to roughly 13, which were used in a naive Bayes classifier (R e1071). The Morisita-Horn index was used to measure how similar the thyroid and blood repertoires were. The public sequencing data were trimmed at Q25 with fastp and processed into clonotypes with MiXCR by TCRdb, which kept only in-frame beta chains. Rows matching on CDR3 protein sequence are summarized as one entry with the most common DNA and genes. These V and J calls originate from TCRdb's pipeline instead of the authors' own analysis. Within this sample are 550,000 to 700,000 distinct CDR3 sequences, with roughly 14% of them counted one time only. The top ten constitute 3.5% to 4.5% of the sample.

The CDR3, cysteine through phenylalanine, is 14 amino acids long. Just the 42-base CDR3 DNA is kept, in frame starting at base 1. V was cut back by 5 bases and J by 8 bases, leaving a gap of 19 bases between them. Based on the germline V gene, the CDR1 and CDR2 sequences are MNHEY and SVGEGT. Ophthalmopathy patients had moderately to severely active disease, Clinical Activity Score of at least 3, NOSPECS grade of at least 4, and duration under 3 months. Any patient with an uncontrolled infection, another autoimmune disease, pregnancy or lactation was excluded. Diagnoses relied on clinical symptoms, serum thyroxine and TRAb, thyroid ultrasound and orbital computed tomography. PBMCs were isolated from more than 8 ml of fresh peripheral blood by Ficoll-Paque density gradient centrifugation. Total RNA was extracted with Trizol reagent, and quality was checked on an Agilent 2100 Bioanalyzer.

The sequencing input was blood. Recombination joined TRBV6-2 or TRBV6-3 with TRBJ2-7, with the D gene uncertain. The TCR originated in a woman aged 40-49 years with Graves' ophthalmopathy. The CDR3 sequence is CASSVSQTTTKQYF. The nucleotide sequence is TGTGCCAGCAGTGTAAGCCAGACCACTACAAAGCAGTACTTC.